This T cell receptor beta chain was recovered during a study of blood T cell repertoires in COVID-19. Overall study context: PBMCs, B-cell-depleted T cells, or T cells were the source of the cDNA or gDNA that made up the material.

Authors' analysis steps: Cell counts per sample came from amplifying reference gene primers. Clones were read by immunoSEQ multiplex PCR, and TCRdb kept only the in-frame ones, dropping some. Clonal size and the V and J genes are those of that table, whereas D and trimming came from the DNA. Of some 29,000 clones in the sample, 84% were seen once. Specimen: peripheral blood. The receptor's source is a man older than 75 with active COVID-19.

The CDR3 protein is CASSPSKTPGGREETQYF. The CDR3 region has the DNA TGTGCCAGCAGCCCATCAAAGACACCGGGAGGGAGGGAGGAGACCCAGTACTTC. The chain employs TRBV27 and TRBJ2-5, with 8 bases aligning to TRBD2. Losses at the gene ends were 6 bases for V and 5 bases for J; bases not matched to a gene: 20. Per the germline V gene, CDR1 is MNHEY and CDR2 is SMNVEV (reference sequence). This CDR3 contains 18 residues.